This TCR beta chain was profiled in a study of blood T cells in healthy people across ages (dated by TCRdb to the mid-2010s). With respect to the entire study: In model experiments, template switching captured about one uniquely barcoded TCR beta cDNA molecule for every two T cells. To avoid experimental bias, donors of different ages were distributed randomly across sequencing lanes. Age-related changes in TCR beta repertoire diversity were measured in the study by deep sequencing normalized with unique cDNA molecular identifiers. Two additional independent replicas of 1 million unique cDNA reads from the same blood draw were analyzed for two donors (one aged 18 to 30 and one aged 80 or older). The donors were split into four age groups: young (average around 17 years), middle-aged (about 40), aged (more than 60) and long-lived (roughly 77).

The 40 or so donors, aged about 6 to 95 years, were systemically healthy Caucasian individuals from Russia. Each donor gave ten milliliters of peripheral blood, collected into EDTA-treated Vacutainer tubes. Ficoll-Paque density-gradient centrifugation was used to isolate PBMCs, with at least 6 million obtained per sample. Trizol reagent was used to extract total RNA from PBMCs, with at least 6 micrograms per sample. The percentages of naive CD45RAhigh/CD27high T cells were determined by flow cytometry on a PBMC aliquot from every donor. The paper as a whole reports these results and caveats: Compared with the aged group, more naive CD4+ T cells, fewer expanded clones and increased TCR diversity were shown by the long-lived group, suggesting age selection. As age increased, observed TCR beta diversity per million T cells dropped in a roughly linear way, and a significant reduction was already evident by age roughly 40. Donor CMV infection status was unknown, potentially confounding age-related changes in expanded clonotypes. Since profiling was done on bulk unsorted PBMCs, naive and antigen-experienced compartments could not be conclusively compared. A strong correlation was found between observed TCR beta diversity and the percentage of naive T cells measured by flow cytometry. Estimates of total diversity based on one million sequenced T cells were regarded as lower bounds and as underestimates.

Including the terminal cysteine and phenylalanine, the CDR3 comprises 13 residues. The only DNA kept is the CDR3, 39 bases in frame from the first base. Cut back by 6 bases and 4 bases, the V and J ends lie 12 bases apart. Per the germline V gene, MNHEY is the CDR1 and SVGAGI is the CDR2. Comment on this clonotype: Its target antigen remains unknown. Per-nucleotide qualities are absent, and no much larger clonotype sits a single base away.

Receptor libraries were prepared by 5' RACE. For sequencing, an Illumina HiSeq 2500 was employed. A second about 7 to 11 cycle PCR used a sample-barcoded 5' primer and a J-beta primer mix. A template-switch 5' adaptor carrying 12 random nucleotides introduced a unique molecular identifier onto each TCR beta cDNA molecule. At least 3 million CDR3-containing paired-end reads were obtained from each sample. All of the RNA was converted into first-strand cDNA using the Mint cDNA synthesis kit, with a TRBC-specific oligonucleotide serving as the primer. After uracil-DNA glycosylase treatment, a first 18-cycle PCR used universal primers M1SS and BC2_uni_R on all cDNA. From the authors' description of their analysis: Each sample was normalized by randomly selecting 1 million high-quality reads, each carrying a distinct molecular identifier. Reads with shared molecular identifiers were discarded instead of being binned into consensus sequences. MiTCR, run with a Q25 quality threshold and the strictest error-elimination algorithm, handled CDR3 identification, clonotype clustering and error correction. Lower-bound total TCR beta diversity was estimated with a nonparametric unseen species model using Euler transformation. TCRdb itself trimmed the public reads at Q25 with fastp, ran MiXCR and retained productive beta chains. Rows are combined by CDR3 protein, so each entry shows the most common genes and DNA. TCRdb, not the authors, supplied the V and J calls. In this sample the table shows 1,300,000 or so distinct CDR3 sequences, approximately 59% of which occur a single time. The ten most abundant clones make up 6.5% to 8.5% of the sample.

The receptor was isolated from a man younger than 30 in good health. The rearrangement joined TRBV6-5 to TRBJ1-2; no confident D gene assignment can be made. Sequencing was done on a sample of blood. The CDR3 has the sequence CASRPAGRYGYTF. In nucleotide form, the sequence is TGTGCCAGCAGGCCTGCTGGGCGCTATGGCTACACCTTC.